This T cell receptor beta chain appears in the sequencing data of a study of blood T cell repertoires in COVID-19 (dated by TCRdb to about 2020). For the study in its entirety: Collaborator samples came from the United States, Italy and Spain and covered acute and convalescent phases of COVID-19. The prospective study material was composed of cDNA or gDNA derived from T cells, B-cell-depleted T cells, or PBMCs. Deeply sampled blood TCRbeta repertoires from subjects exposed to, actively infected with, or recovered from COVID-19 were included in the dataset. The repertoires were released in a freely available public database intended as a resource for research on the immune response to SARS-CoV-2. The samples were drawn from the first 160 participants of the ongoing ImmuneRACE study and from 1,254 subjects provided by 6 global collaborators. A de-identified subject ID, COVID-19 status, age in years and sex were almost always included in the sample metadata. HLA class I and class II types, where available, came from metadata supplied by the sample provider rather than from assay-based typing. Results and caveats for the whole study, not just this receptor: Clinical and demographic metadata were provided uncurated, with the amount varying by source and participant.

V gives up 5 bases and J gives up 6 bases, and the segment between their germline ends measures 12 bases. The CDR3 runs 13 amino acids, cysteine and phenylalanine included. The retained sequence is limited to the CDR3, 39 bases, with the frame set at the first base. The germline V gene encodes CDR1 SGHAT and CDR2 FQNNGV. About this clone: What antigen it recognizes has not been identified. Base qualities were left out, and no much larger clone turns up one base away.

In the prospective study, participants were 18 to 89 years old, resided in 20 to 30 geographic areas of the United States, and were enrolled through a virtual design. Cohort assignment in the prospective study relied on participant-reported clinical history from a screening survey and a study questionnaire. Recovered participants in ImmuneRACE Cohort 3 were defined by two consecutive negative NP/OP PCR tests, clearance by a healthcare professional, or resolution of symptoms. Each participant in the prospective study had whole blood, serum and a nasopharyngeal or oropharyngeal swab collected by mobile phlebotomists. Prospective study participants could optionally give additional blood draws and questionnaires over an approximately two-month period. Before DNA extraction, blood samples from the prospective study were shipped at room temperature or frozen. TCRbeta CDR3 regions were amplified from genomic DNA using the immunoSEQ Assay, a bias-controlled multiplex PCR. Per the source publication's procedure: The number of nucleated cells in each sample was estimated from the amplification of reference gene primers within the assay. To quantify the absolute abundance of each unique TCRbeta CDR3 rearrangement, sequence reads were collapsed and filtered. Productive Simpson clonality was computed per sample as the square root of Simpson's diversity index over productive rearrangements. TCRdb mirrors the immuneACCESS table, restricted to in-frame sequences. Some clones are absent from its copies; in checked studies, under half trace to an unresolved V gene, and the reason for the others is unknown. That table supplies the V and J calls and clone size; D and trimming were determined from the DNA. This sample lists about half a million clones; approximately 86% were detected once. The ten top clones hold 6.5% to 9.5% of the sample.

Sequencing was performed on PBMCs or T cells enriched from blood (not recorded which). The rearranged segments are TRBV11-2 and TRBJ2-3; the D gene remains uncertain. This clonotype was obtained from a woman aged 55-69 years who had recovered from COVID-19. Read as DNA, the sequence is TGTGCCAGCAGCCCCCTATCACAGGATACGCAGTATTTT. This sequence encodes CASSPLSQDTQYF.